Only a few counts were recorded for the clone carrying this T cell receptor (beta chain). Extraction and reverse transcription of RNA yielded cDNA as the sequencing template. Some clones are missing from TCRdb's copy, which holds only in-frame ones; the method was immunoSEQ multiplex PCR. Here the sample spans around 120,000 clones, 58% being singletons. The treatment was: oral pan-JAK inhibitor, 5-10 mg twice daily. This entry is derived from a study of CD8+ T cells in alopecia areata. The specimen was CD8+ T cells sorted from blood, collected at week 4, from a patient treated with tofacitinib. This receptor was obtained from a human donor with alopecia areata.

DNA for the CDR3: TGTGCCAGCAGCTCAGAGGGGCGTGCAGCTAGCCTGGGCACCTTC. Translation: CASSSEGRAASLGTF. The chain has TRBV7-9 and TRBJ1-2; D is perhaps TRBD1 (5 bases). The CDR3 spans 15 residues. The V end lost 4 bases, the J end lost 13 bases, and 25 bases lay between the germline ends. Germline values: CDR1 SEHNR, CDR2 FQNEAQ (reference sequence).